Below are 18 T cell receptor beta chains sequenced from a single sample in a study of response to subunit inactivated influenza vaccine. TCRdb reprocessed the RT-PCR reads via MiXCR and lists one record per CDR3 protein. The table lists about 800,000 distinct CDR3 sequences, about 20% of them singletons, with about a tenth in the top ten. The sample was PBMCs from blood, taken 4 to 6 days after vaccination. All receptors come from a man between 45 and 60 years old who received an inactivated influenza vaccine.

This clonotype has ten or more counts. The V call is TRBV12-3 or TRBV12-4, the J call TRBJ2-1, with 7 bases identical to TRBD2. Losses at the gene ends were 3 bases for V and 9 bases for J; bases not matched to a gene: 8. CDR3 length: 14 amino acids. This chain's CDR3 is CASSFQREIVEQFF. In nucleotides, the CDR3 is TGTGCCAGCAGTTTCCAGCGGGAAATAGTTGAGCAGTTCTTC.

The chain couples TRBV9 to TRBJ2-5, with TRBD2 as a possible D gene (5 bases). This CDR3 is built from 14 residues. Trimming took 5 bases from V and 1 from J, leaving 12 bases between them. Germline assignment: CDR1 SGDLS and CDR2 YYNGEE. The CDR3 DNA follows: TGTGCCAGCAGTGAGGAGGTCGTCCAAGAGACCCAGTACTTC. Translation: CASSEEVVQETQYF.

Many counts were recorded for this clonotype. The chain is built from TRBV6-5 and TRBJ2-7, with 14 positions matching TRBD2. The ends lost 4 bases at V and 2 bases at J; junction bases unmatched: 1. CDR1 and CDR2 from the germline V gene are MNHEY and SVGAGI. The length of the CDR3 is 15 residues. CDR3 loop: CASSSTSGGAYEQYF. The CDR3 bases are TGTGCCAGCAGTTCGACTAGCGGGGGGGCCTACGAGCAGTACTTC.

This clonotype was counted only a few times. This chain uses TRBV12-3 or TRBV12-4 with TRBJ1-1, with a possible D match to TRBD1 (5 bases). Trimming shortened V by 5 bases and J by 5 bases, and 18 bases separated the two germline ends. The length of the CDR3 is 15 residues. CDR3 loop: CASSMGPGLGTEAFF. The CDR3 nucleotides read TGTGCCAGCAGTATGGGACCTGGCCTCGGGACTGAAGCTTTCTTT.

This clonotype was observed a few times. This chain joins TRBV11-2 and TRBJ2-3; D may be TRBD1 (6 bases). Germline CDR1 is SGHAT and CDR2 is FQNNGV. Trimming took off 3 bases at V and 2 bases at J, with 12 bases between the two ends. The CDR3 contains 15 residues. For the CDR3, the DNA is TGTGCCAGCAGCTTTCCGACAGGAAACACAGATACGCAGTATTTT. Encoded protein: CASSFPTGNTDTQYF.

This clonotype was counted between two and nine times. This rearrangement joins TRBV12-3 or TRBV12-4 to TRBJ2-1, with TRBD2 identical over 10 bases. The CDR3 loop spans 16 amino acids. The ends lost 2 bases at V and 2 bases at J; junction bases unmatched: 3. The CDR3 DNA is TGTGCCAGCAGTTTAAGCGGGGGGGTAACCTACAATGAGCAGTTCTTC. It codes for CASSLSGGVTYNEQFF.

This rearrangement joins TRBV12-3 or TRBV12-4 to TRBJ2-1; no firm D call. The CDR3 totals 13 residues. Trimming shortened V by 4 bases and J by 8 bases, and 12 bases separated the two germline ends. CDR3 DNA sequence: TGTGCCAGCAGTTCCCTCTTCAGGCATGAGCAGTTCTTC. Its protein is CASSSLFRHEQFF.

The table lists this clonotype with a few counts. The rearrangement links TRBV7-2 to TRBJ1-6; no clear D. Germline lookup yields CDR1 SGHTA and CDR2 FQGNSA. Trimming shortened V by 5 bases and J by 7 bases, and 12 bases separated the two germline ends. The CDR3 loop spans 14 amino acids. CDR3 DNA sequence: TGTGCCAGCAGCCCGGGGAGGACGAATTCACCCCTCCACTTT. It yields the protein CASSPGRTNSPLHF.

This clonotype was seen only a few times. V is TRBV28 and J is TRBJ1-5; D gene unclear. This CDR3 region has 14 residues. Germline loops: CDR1 MDHEN, CDR2 SYDVKM. The germline V and J ends were trimmed by 2 bases and 5 bases, with 10 bases remaining between them. The CDR3 spells CASSLTHSYQPQHF. The CDR3 DNA sequence: TGTGCCAGCAGTTTAACCCACAGTTATCAGCCCCAGCATTTT.

This sequence joins TRBV18 and TRBJ2-7, with TRBD1 identical over 9 bases. With 4 bases clipped from V and 4 bases from J, the junction kept 8 bases outside the gene matches. Per the germline V gene, CDR1 is KGHSH and CDR2 is LQKENI. The CDR3 consists of 15 residues. The CDR3 spells CASSHPGQGPYEQYF. CDR3 sequence (DNA): TGTGCCAGCTCACACCCGGGACAGGGTCCTTACGAGCAGTACTTC. The entire variable domain, with the rest obtained from reference TRBV18 and TRBJ2-7, is as follows: NAGVMQNPRHLVRRRGQEARLRCSPMKGHSHVYWYRQLPEEGLKFMVYLQKENIIDESGMPKERFSAEFPKEGPSILRIQQVVRGDSAAYFCASSHPGQGPYEQYFGPGTRLTVT.

The rearrangement uses TRBV5-6 and TRBJ2-1, with D tentatively TRBD2 (6 bases). Germline lookup yields CDR1 SGHDT and CDR2 YYEEEE. Trimming removed 3 bases from V and 0 bases from J, with 16 bases in between. This CDR3 region has 17 residues. The CDR3 region is CASSSISTRPSYNEQFF. In DNA, the CDR3 is TGTGCCAGCAGCTCGATATCGACTAGACCCTCCTACAATGAGCAGTTCTTC.

The chain couples TRBV18 to TRBJ1-3; D gene ambiguous. This CDR3 comprises 15 residues. V lost 0 bases and J 0 bases, leaving 6 bases between the germline ends. Per germline, CDR1 KGHSH and CDR2 LQKENI. Written as DNA, the CDR3 is TGTGCCAGCTCACCACCGACTAGCTCTGGAAACACCATATATTTT. Translation gives CASSPPTSSGNTIYF.

This chain uses TRBV10-2 with TRBJ2-3; D gene ambiguous. The V gene lost 7 bases and the J gene lost 5 bases, with 10 bases spanning the gap. Germline CDR1 and CDR2: WSHSY and SAAADI. CDR3 size: 12 residues. CDR3 sequence: CASTQLGDTQYF. The CDR3 region has the DNA TGCGCCAGCACCCAACTCGGAGATACGCAGTATTTT.

This clonotype was seen only a few times. V is TRBV11-2 and J is TRBJ2-7, with a weak D call TRBD2 (6 bases). Trimming cost V 1 base and J 6 bases, with 13 bases left between them. The CDR3 length is 14 residues. The germline V gene has CDR1 SGHAT and CDR2 FQNNGV. CDR3 region: CASSLAGLGGEQYF. The CDR3 nucleotides are TGTGCCAGCAGCTTAGCGGGCTTGGGGGGCGAGCAGTACTTC.

The chain has TRBV27 and TRBJ1-3, with D possibly being TRBD1 (5 bases). CDR3 size: 15 residues. Trimming took off 0 bases at V and 1 base at J, with 7 bases between the two ends. CDR1 is MNHEY, CDR2 SMNVEV, per germline (reference sequence). The CDR3 sequence: CASSLSGVSGNTIYF. The CDR3 coding sequence is TGTGCCAGCAGTTTATCGGGGGTTTCTGGAAACACCATATATTTT.

CDR3 loop: CSARRQGQNTEAFF. CDR3 coding DNA: TGCAGTGCTAGAAGACAGGGGCAGAACACTGAAGCTTTCTTT. J is TRBJ1-1 and V is TRBV20-1, with TRBD1 matching 8 bases. V lost 2 bases and J lost 1; bases outside the gene matches: 3. Germline CDR1 is DFQATT and CDR2 is SNEGSKA (reference sequence). The CDR3 consists of 14 residues.

CDR3 bases: TGTGCCACCAGTGACCGTTTGGGGCTCGGGAACACCGGGGAGCTGTTTTTT. This gives the protein CATSDRLGLGNTGELFF. This rearrangement joins TRBV24-1 to TRBJ2-2, with D possibly TRBD1 on 5 matching bases. V lost 4 bases and J 1 base, leaving 15 bases between the germline ends. Germline CDR1 reads KGHDR; CDR2 reads SFDVKD. This CDR3 comprises 17 residues.

V is TRBV9 and J is TRBJ1-1; TRBD1 agrees at 7 bases. The CDR3 contains 16 residues. Germline V gene sequence: CDR1 SGDLS, CDR2 YYNGEE. The V and J ends lost 0 bases and 2 bases, in that order; junction bases with no gene match: 7. The CDR3 region is CASSVDTGTVNTEAFF. The CDR3 region has the DNA TGTGCCAGCAGCGTAGATACCGGGACAGTCAACACTGAAGCTTTCTTT. Looking up the rest from reference TRBV9 and TRBJ1-1 gives the full variable domain: DSGVTQTPKHLITATGQRVTLRCSPRSGDLSVYWYQQSLDQGLQFLIQYYNGEERAKGNILERFSAQQFPDLHSELNLSSLELGDSALYFCASSVDTGTVNTEAFFGQGTRLTVV.